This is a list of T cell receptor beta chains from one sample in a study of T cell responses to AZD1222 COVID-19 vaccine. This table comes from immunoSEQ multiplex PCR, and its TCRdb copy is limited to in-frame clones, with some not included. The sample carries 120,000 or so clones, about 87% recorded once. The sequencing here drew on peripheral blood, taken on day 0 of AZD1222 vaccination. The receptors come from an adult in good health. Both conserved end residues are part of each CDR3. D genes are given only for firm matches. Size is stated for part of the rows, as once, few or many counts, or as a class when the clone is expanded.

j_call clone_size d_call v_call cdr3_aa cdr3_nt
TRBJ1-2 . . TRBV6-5 CASSFFGQDFYGYTF TGTGCCAGTTCGTTTTTCGGGCAGGACTTCTATGGCTACACCTTC
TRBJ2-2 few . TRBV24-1 CATSGETGELFF TGTGCCACCAGCGGAGAGACCGGGGAGCTGTTTTTT
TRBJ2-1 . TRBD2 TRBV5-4 CASSQTTSGSLHEQFF TGTGCCAGCAGCCAAACGACTAGCGGGAGTTTGCATGAGCAGTTCTTC
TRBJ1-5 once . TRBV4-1 CASSQAREGNQPQHF TGCGCCAGCAGCCAAGCTAGGGAAGGCAATCAGCCCCAGCATTTT
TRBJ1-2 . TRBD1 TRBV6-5 CASSYAGQGKSFGYTF TGTGCCAGCAGTTACGCTGGACAGGGGAAGAGTTTTGGCTACACCTTC
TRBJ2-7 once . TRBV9 CASSVVGATGYEQYF TGTGCCAGCAGCGTAGTGGGGGCGACCGGGTACGAGCAGTACTTC
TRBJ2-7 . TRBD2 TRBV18 CASSPVAGLGEQYF TGTGCCAGCTCTCCCGTAGCGGGGTTAGGCGAGCAGTACTTC
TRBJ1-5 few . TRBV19 CAWHTRTPVNQPQHF TGTGCCTGGCATACAAGGACCCCCGTCAATCAGCCCCAGCATTTT
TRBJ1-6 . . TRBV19 CASSISETANSPLHF TGTGCCAGTAGTATATCGGAGACAGCTAATTCACCCCTCCACTTT
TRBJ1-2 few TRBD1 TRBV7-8 CASSPRGLAYGYTF TGTGCCAGCAGCCCAAGGGGGCTCGCCTATGGCTACACCTTC
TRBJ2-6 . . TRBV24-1 CATSESGANVLTF TGTGCCACCAGCGAGTCTGGGGCCAACGTCCTGACTTTC
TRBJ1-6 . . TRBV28 CASGGFTSPLHF TGTGCCAGCGGGGGATTCACTTCACCCCTCCACTTT
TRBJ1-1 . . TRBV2 CASSEWAAQNEAFF TGTGCCAGCAGTGAATGGGCAGCACAAAATGAAGCTTTCTTT
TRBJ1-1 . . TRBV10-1 CASSDTGQNTEAFF TGCGCCAGCAGTGATACAGGGCAGAACACTGAAGCTTTCTTT
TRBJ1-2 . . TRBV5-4 CASSSRTVPTNYGYTF TGTGCCAGCAGCTCGAGGACAGTTCCCACCAACTATGGCTACACCTTC
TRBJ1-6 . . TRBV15 CATSRTRESPLHF TGTGCCACCAGCAGAACAAGAGAATCACCCCTCCACTTT
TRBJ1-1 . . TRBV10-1 CASSESGGLNTEAFF TGCGCCAGCAGTGAGTCTGGGGGACTGAACACTGAAGCTTTCTTT
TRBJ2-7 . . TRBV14 CASSQGWVYEQYF TGTGCCAGCAGCCAAGGTTGGGTCTACGAGCAGTACTTC
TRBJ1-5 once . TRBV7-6 CASSSPNQPQHF TGTGCCAGCAGCTCCCCGAATCAGCCCCAGCATTTT
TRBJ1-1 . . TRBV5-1 CASSLGDNGNTEAFF TGCGCCAGCAGCTTGGGGGACAACGGGAACACTGAAGCTTTCTTT
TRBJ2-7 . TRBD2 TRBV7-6 CASSQTSGSPSEYF TGTGCCAGCAGCCAGACTAGCGGGAGCCCCTCCGAGTACTTC
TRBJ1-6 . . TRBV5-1 CASSTGPNSPLHF TGCGCCAGCAGCACGGGACCGAATTCACCCCTCCACTTT
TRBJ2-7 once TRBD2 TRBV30 CAWRPPTSGRAKSYEQYF TGTGCCTGGAGGCCCCCCACTAGCGGGAGGGCTAAGTCCTACGAGCAGTACTTC
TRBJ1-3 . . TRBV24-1 CATSEGSSGNTIYF TGTGCCACCAGTGAAGGGAGCTCTGGAAACACCATATATTTT
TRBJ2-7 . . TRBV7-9 CASSPPGREQYF TGTGCCAGCAGCCCCCCAGGGAGGGAGCAGTACTTC
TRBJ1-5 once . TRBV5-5 CASSLVFGANQPQHF TGTGCCAGCAGCTTGGTATTTGGGGCTAATCAGCCCCAGCATTTT
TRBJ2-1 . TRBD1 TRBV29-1 CSVEDTGTGGSNEQFF TGCAGCGTTGAAGATACTGGGACAGGGGGGTCCAATGAGCAGTTCTTC
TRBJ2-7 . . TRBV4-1 CASSTRGWVVGGGANEQYF TGCGCCAGCAGCACCAGGGGATGGGTGGTCGGAGGGGGGGCGAACGAGCAGTACTTC
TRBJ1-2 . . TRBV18 CASSPVGGVQGGYTF TGTGCCAGCTCACCTGTCGGAGGGGTACAGGGTGGCTACACCTTC
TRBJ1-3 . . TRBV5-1 CASSYGRRGDTIYF TGCGCCAGCAGCTATGGACGGCGAGGGGACACCATATATTTT
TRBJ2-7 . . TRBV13 CASSLELWGVSSYEQYF TGTGCCAGCAGCTTAGAGTTGTGGGGAGTAAGTTCCTACGAGCAGTACTTC
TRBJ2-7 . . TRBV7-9 CASSPGTTELNF TGTGCCAGCAGTCCCGGGACGACGGAATTGAACTTC
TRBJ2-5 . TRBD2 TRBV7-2 CASSLRTSGSDEVTQYF TGTGCCAGCAGCCTCCGAACTAGCGGGAGTGACGAGGTGACCCAGTACTTC
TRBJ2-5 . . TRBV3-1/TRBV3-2 CASSPTLSAGTETQYF TGTGCCAGCAGCCCTACCTTGTCTGCGGGAACTGAGACCCAGTACTTC
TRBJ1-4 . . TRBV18 CASSQGVHEKLFF TGTGCCAGCTCACAGGGGGTCCATGAAAAACTGTTTTTT
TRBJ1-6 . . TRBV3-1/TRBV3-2 CASSLRHVNSPLHF TGTGCCAGCAGCCTCAGACACGTTAATTCACCCCTCCACTTT
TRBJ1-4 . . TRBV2 CASTVDRLKLFF TGTGCCAGCACTGTCGACAGGTTGAAACTGTTTTTT
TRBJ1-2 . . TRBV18 CASSHNNYGYTF TGTGCCAGCTCACACAATAACTATGGCTACACCTTC
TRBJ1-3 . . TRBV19 CASSIEGGFSGNTIYF TGTGCCAGTAGTATAGAGGGGGGGTTCTCTGGAAACACCATATATTTT
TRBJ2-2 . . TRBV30 CAWRELAGELFF TGTGCCTGGAGGGAATTGGCCGGGGAGCTGTTTTTT
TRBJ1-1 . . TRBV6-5 CASSYLRGGTEAFF TGTGCCAGCAGTTACTTACGCGGGGGCACTGAAGCTTTCTTT
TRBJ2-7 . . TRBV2 CASSQGSEQYF TGTGCCAGTTCCCAGGGTAGCGAGCAGTACTTC